The clone carrying this T cell receptor (beta chain) was seen once. Its antigen is undetermined. This likely comes from a read error, as the CDR3 has no conserved phenylalanine or tryptophan at its end. These data belong to a study of post-analysis software for immune sequencing data. Study findings and constraints: Controls showed lower frequencies than patients for a few TRBV segments, and TRBV5-6, TRBV5-1 and TRBV20-1 were among these.

Built from TCR beta cDNA, the libraries had unique molecular identifiers in them. TCRdb analysed the PCR reads with MiXCR anew, one entry per CDR3 protein. The data hold roughly 540,000 distinct CDR3 sequences, with approximately 34% observed a single time. V was clipped by 0 bases and J by 4 bases; unmatched bases: 11. CDR3 size: 18 residues. Germline CDR1 is DFQATT and CDR2 is SNEGSKA (reference sequence). The clonotype was recovered from a girl under 18 with multiple sclerosis. The sample was blood. The rearrangement links TRBV20-1 to TRBJ2-1; 11 positions match TRBD2. CDR3 sequence reads: CSARDQASGGRGYNEQFV. The CDR3 DNA reads TGCAGTGCTAGAGATCAGGCTAGCGGGGGGAGGGGGTACAATGAGCAGTTCGTC.